This T cell receptor (beta chain) was captured in a study of tumor and adjacent non-tumor tissue in lung cancer. Looking at the study overall: Patients were aged roughly 30 to 76, roughly 9 men and a handful of women, stage I to III. On average, productive TCRbeta reads reached about 4.17 million per sample. The study, taken as a whole, reports: Top 100 clones took a larger repertoire share in normal lung.

This sample's RNA came from whole unsorted tissue. Donors were chemotherapy-naive, newly diagnosed lung cancer surgical patients in China, August–late 2014. Germline CDR1 is MDHEN and CDR2 is SYDVKM. The CDR3 spans 18 residues. Trimming removed 2 bases at V and 0 bases at J, with 20 bases between. A word on this clonotype: The antigen remains undetermined. This sequence may be a read error, since a much larger clone differs from it by one base.

A modified ARM-PCR protocol with three rounds of nested PCR amplified TCRbeta. A single record per CDR3 protein comes from TCRdb applying MiXCR to the multiplex PCR reads. The repertoire consists of tens of thousands of distinct CDR3 sequences, with about three quarters occurring once and the leading ten covering about 12%. The TCR comes from a woman in her forties or fifties with non-small cell lung cancer. Sequenced sample: lung tumor tissue. V and J are TRBV28 and TRBJ2-7; D may be TRBD1 (5 bases). The CDR3 protein is CASSLGGVGAVFSYEQYF. Written as DNA, the CDR3 is TGTGCCAGCAGTTTAGGTGGTGTTGGGGCGGTCTTCTCCTACGAGCAGTACTTC. The entire variable domain, with the rest obtained from reference TRBV28 and TRBJ2-7, is as follows: DVKVTQSSRYLVKRTGEKVFLECVQDMDHENMFWYRQDPGLGLRLIYFSYDVKMKEKGDIPEGYSVSREKKERFSLILESASTNQTSMYLCASSLGGVGAVFSYEQYFGPGTRLTVT.